This TCR beta chain was sequenced in a study of blood T cell repertoires in COVID-19. From germline, CDR1 is LGHDT and CDR2 YNNKEL (reference sequence). V shed 9 bases and J shed 3 bases, with 12 bases lying between them. The CDR3 consists of 13 residues. Only in-frame clones appear in the TCRdb table, and some are missing; sequencing was by immunoSEQ multiplex PCR. Here the sample spans hundreds of thousands of clones, about 90% being singletons. Clinical histories supplied by participants themselves formed the basis of cohort assignment. Sequencing was done on a sample of PBMCs or T cells enriched from blood (not recorded which). This TCR was recovered from a woman aged 30 to 39 with acute COVID-19. The V call is TRBV3-1 (or the pseudogene TRBV3-2), the J call TRBJ1-5; D perhaps matches TRBD1 (5 bases). CDR3 in DNA: TGTGCCAGTTCCGGGGGGTACAATCAGCCCCAGCATTTT. Amino acid sequence: CASSGGYNQPQHF.